This TCR beta chain emerged from a study of identifying expanded T cells in peripheral blood. Study findings and constraints: Technical replicates showed roughly 1.2 changed clones; two weeks roughly 15; four weeks 19. Variance in clone template counts between approximately two-week samples significantly increased with total template count across all healthy donors.

Clones were sequenced by immunoSEQ multiplex PCR, and TCRdb holds only the in-frame ones, with some missing. The sample contains tens of thousands of clones, 89% of which appear only once. Points on this clone: The antigen is undetermined.

Trimming cost V 0 bases and J 7 bases, with 5 bases left between them. The CDR3 sequence is 11 residues long. In germline, CDR1 is SGHTS, CDR2 YDEGEE. This receptor was identified in a person aged 18 to 75 in good health. This sequence joins TRBV5-8 and TRBJ2-7; D uncertain. The sequenced sample was blood. CDR3 protein: CASSLAEEQYF. The CDR3 DNA follows: TGTGCCAGCAGCTTGGCCGAGGAGCAGTACTTC. The whole variable domain, remainder taken from reference TRBV5-8 and TRBJ2-7, is EAGVTQSPTHLIKTRGQQATLRCSPISGHTSVYWYQQALGLGLQFLLWYDEGEERNRGNFPPRFSGRQFPNYSSELNVNALELEDSALYLCASSLAEEQYFGPGTRLTVT.